This T cell receptor (beta chain) was documented in a study of STAT3 mutations in large granular lymphocyte leukemia. Study at large: Among longitudinally sequenced T-LGLL patients, roughly half had canonical activating STAT3 mutations detected. Study conclusions and caveats: Suggested: STAT3 mutation was not the ancestral event for these clonal expansions. Differing intervals and regimens complicate linking therapy response to clone burden. TCR clonotype switching after therapy occurred in about 30% of the 18 patients. Every T-cell large granular lymphocyte leukemia patient had at least one immunodominant TCR beta clonotype.

The table came from immunoSEQ multiplex PCR; TCRdb's copy has only in-frame clones and leaves some out. The data show around 8,600 clones, with around nine tenths seen just once and roughly 77% held by the top ten. Trimming left V 6 bases short and J 4 bases short, with 6 bases between. CDR3 length equals 11 residues. Germline-derived CDR1 and CDR2 are MNHNY and SVGAGI (reference sequence). This clone was observed once. Its antigen is undetermined. This sequence joins TRBV6-6 and TRBJ1-1; D unclear. What was sequenced was peripheral blood mononuclear cells. The source of this sequence is an elderly man with T-cell large granular lymphocyte leukemia. Some clones in this sample may be carry-over from other donors' samples. The CDR3, as DNA: TGTGCCAGCAGAAGGGCCACTGAAGCTTTCTTT. This sequence encodes CASRRATEAFF.